A selection of T cell receptor beta chains follows, all from one sample in a study of Graves' ophthalmopathy and Graves' hyperthyroidism. TCRdb re-called the multiplex PCR reads with MiXCR, one entry per CDR3 protein. The sample lists 1 million to 1.3 million distinct CDR3 sequences, about 36% occurring once. The sample was peripheral blood or thyroid tissue (not recorded which). All receptors come from an adult man with Graves' hyperthyroidism. Each CDR3 is given with its conserved first and last residue. A D gene is named only where the DNA matches it firmly. Expanded clones are given a class, and other clones once, few, many or no size at all.

>TRBV2|TRBJ2-2|.|.
CASSREGLGATTGELFF
TGTGCCAGCAGTCGTGAGGGTCTGGGGGCGACCACCGGGGAGCTGTTTTTT
>TRBV5-6|TRBJ2-7|many|TRBD2
CASSFTSGYNEQYF
TGTGCCAGCAGCTTCACTAGCGGGTACAACGAGCAGTACTTC
>TRBV29-1|TRBJ1-2|many|.
CSVEAVRGFYGYTF
TGCAGCGTTGAAGCGGTTAGAGGTTTCTATGGCTACACCTTC
>TRBV29-1|TRBJ2-7|many|TRBD1
CSVRTGTGYEQYF
TGCAGCGTCCGGACAGGGACTGGGTACGAGCAGTACTTC
>TRBV10-2|TRBJ1-1|.|.
CASSYLMGGNTEAFF
TGTGCCAGCAGTTACCTCATGGGGGGGAACACTGAAGCTTTCTTT
>TRBV12-3/TRBV12-4|TRBJ2-2|.|.
CASRKTATGEPFF
TGTGCCAGCAGGAAAACAGCAACCGGGGAGCCGTTTTTT
>TRBV19|TRBJ2-6|.|TRBD1
CASGTGGGSEAF
TGTGCCAGCGGGACAGGGGGCGGATCTGAAGCTTTC
>TRBV29-1|TRBJ1-1|.|.
CSVAWTATNEAFF
TGCAGCGTGGCCTGGACAGCAACTAATGAAGCTTTCTTT
>TRBV15|TRBJ2-7|many|.
CATSRDSWINEQYF
TGTGCCACCAGCAGAGATTCCTGGATCAACGAGCAGTACTTC
>TRBV7-9|TRBJ2-7|many|TRBD1
CASSLGSGRGYEQYF
TGTGCCAGCAGCTTAGGGTCAGGCAGGGGGTACGAGCAGTACTTC
>TRBV7-6|TRBJ2-6|many|TRBD1
CASSLEQGASSSGANVLTF
TGTGCCAGCAGCTTAGAACAGGGGGCTTCCAGCTCTGGGGCCAACGTCCTGACTTTC
>TRBV5-1|TRBJ2-7|many|.
CASSLARDRSYEQYF
TGCGCCAGCAGCTTGGCAAGGGATCGATCCTACGAGCAGTACTTC
>TRBV24-1|TRBJ1-5|.|TRBD1
CATSDSTGASNQPQHF
TGTGCCACCAGTGATTCGACAGGGGCAAGCAATCAGCCCCAGCATTTT
>TRBV5-1|TRBJ1-1|many|.
CASSPLTDKEAFF
TGCGCCAGCAGCCCGCTGACTGATAAGGAAGCTTTCTTT
>TRBV7-2|TRBJ1-6|.|TRBD1
CASSNHRDSHSPLHF
TGTGCCAGCAGCAATCATCGGGACAGTCATTCACCCCTCCACTTT
>TRBV19|TRBJ2-2|.|TRBD2
CASSGRVRTGELFF
TGTGCCAGTAGCGGGAGGGTACGCACCGGGGAGCTGTTTTTT
>TRBV6-2/TRBV6-3|TRBJ1-2|.|.
CASRGHGQNYGHTF
TGTGCCAGCAGGGGACACGGACAGAACTATGGCCACACCTTC
>TRBV12-3/TRBV12-4|TRBJ2-7|many|.
CASGWAVYEQYF
TGTGCCAGCGGGTGGGCAGTATACGAGCAGTACTTC
>TRBV27|TRBJ1-1|few|.
CATGWHGNTEAFF
TGTGCCACCGGTTGGCACGGGAACACTGAAGCTTTCTTT
>TRBV6-2/TRBV6-3|TRBJ2-5|few|TRBD2
CASSYRLLAGARETQYF
TGTGCCAGCAGCTACCGCCTACTAGCGGGGGCAAGGGAGACCCAGTACTTC
>TRBV4-3|TRBJ2-2|few|.
CASSLEGRGGELFF
TGCGCCAGCAGCCTTGAGGGACGGGGCGGGGAGCTGTTTTTT
>TRBV7-3|TRBJ2-7|.|TRBD1
CASSLTTGNVVDEQYF
TGCGCCAGCAGCCTCACGACAGGGAACGTGGTCGACGAGCAGTACTTC
>TRBV6-1|TRBJ2-5|few|.
CASSEGPWVGTQYF
TGTGCCAGCAGTGAAGGACCGTGGGTTGGGACCCAGTACTTC
>TRBV14|TRBJ1-2|.|TRBD1
CASSLSGRQGADGYTF
TGTGCCAGCAGTTTATCGGGGAGACAGGGCGCCGATGGCTACACCTTC
>TRBV11-2|TRBJ2-7|.|.
CASSVALGGRNEQYF
TGTGCCAGCAGCGTTGCGTTGGGGGGGCGCAACGAGCAGTACTTC
>TRBV27|TRBJ1-2|many|.
CASSGPKYGYTF
TGTGCCAGCAGTGGTCCAAAGTACGGCTACACCTTC
>TRBV12-3/TRBV12-4|TRBJ2-7|many|TRBD1
CASNVKGARYEQYF
TGTGCCAGCAATGTTAAGGGGGCGAGGTACGAGCAGTACTTC
>TRBV29-1|TRBJ2-7|.|.
CSVTHPAYEQYF
TGCAGCGTCACACACCCGGCCTACGAGCAGTACTTC
>TRBV5-1|TRBJ2-7|many|.
CASSLGRTEGYEQYF
TGTGCCAGCAGCTTAGGCAGGACTGAGGGCTACGAGCAGTACTTC
>TRBV2|TRBJ2-1|once|.
CASKGDGWHEQFF
TGTGCCAGCAAGGGGGACGGTTGGCATGAGCAGTTCTTC
>TRBV9|TRBJ2-7|many|TRBD1
CASSVQTGSYEQYF
TGTGCCAGCAGCGTACAGACAGGGTCCTACGAGCAGTACTTC
>TRBV20-1|TRBJ2-5|many|.
CSAERVEILFQETQYF
TGCAGTGCAGAAAGGGTAGAGATACTATTTCAAGAGACCCAGTACTTC
>TRBV19|TRBJ1-2|.|.
CASSIWTIDTF
TGTGCCAGTAGTATTTGGACTATCGACACCTTC
>TRBV28|TRBJ2-7|few|TRBD1
CASWSGTGGGDQYF
TGTGCCAGCTGGTCCGGGACAGGGGGGGGTGATCAGTACTTC
>TRBV20-1|TRBJ2-5|many|TRBD1
CSARTGQGIGETQYF
TGCAGTGCTCGCACGGGACAGGGGATTGGAGAGACCCAGTACTTC
>TRBV25-1|TRBJ1-2|.|.
CASSDAGLYGYTF
TGTGCCAGCAGTGATGCAGGTCTCTATGGCTACACCTTC
>TRBV20-1|TRBJ1-5|.|TRBD1
CSAPGTGQHQPQHF
TGCAGTGCTCCCGGGACAGGGCAGCATCAGCCCCAGCATTTT
>TRBV28|TRBJ2-5|once|.
CASRRASAETQYF
TGTGCCAGCAGGCGGGCTAGCGCGGAGACCCAGTACTTC
>TRBV29-1|TRBJ1-1|many|.
CSVEEGRSTEAFF
TGCAGCGTTGAAGAGGGGCGGAGTACTGAAGCTTTCTTT
>TRBV7-2|TRBJ1-1|.|TRBD1
CASKRQGNRAFF
TGTGCCAGCAAAAGACAGGGGAATCGGGCTTTCTTT
>TRBV20-1|TRBJ2-7|few|TRBD2
CSARDWATSGRAGYEQYF
TGCAGTGCTAGAGATTGGGCGACTAGCGGGAGGGCCGGATACGAGCAGTACTTC
>TRBV5-1|TRBJ2-2|.|.
CASSLVQTSTGELFF
TGCGCCAGCAGCTTGGTTCAGACGAGCACCGGGGAGCTGTTTTTT
>TRBV14|TRBJ2-5|many|TRBD1
CASSLGTARKYF
TGTGCCAGCAGCCTCGGGACAGCCAGAAAGTACTTC
>TRBV10-3|TRBJ2-7|.|TRBD1
CAISGMGQATYEQCF
TGTGCCATCAGTGGTATGGGACAGGCTACCTACGAGCAGTGCTTC
>TRBV11-1|TRBJ2-7|.|TRBD1
CASSLETGVKEQYF
TGTGCCAGCAGCTTAGAAACAGGGGTAAAAGAGCAGTACTTC